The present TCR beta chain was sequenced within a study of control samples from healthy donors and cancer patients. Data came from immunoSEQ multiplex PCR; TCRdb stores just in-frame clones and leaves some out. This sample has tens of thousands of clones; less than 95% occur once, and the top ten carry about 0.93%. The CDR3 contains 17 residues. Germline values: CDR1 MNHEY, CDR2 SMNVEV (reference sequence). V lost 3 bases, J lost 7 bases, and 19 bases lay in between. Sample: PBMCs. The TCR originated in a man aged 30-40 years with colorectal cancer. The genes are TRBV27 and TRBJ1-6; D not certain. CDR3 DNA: TGTGCCAGCAGTTTGAGCGGCCTAACGGGCCAGAATTCACCCCTCCACTTT. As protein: CASSLSGLTGQNSPLHF.